This T cell receptor (beta chain) was sequenced during a study of blood T cells in healthy people across ages (dated by TCRdb to the mid-2010s). About the study as a whole: In model experiments, roughly one uniquely barcoded TCR beta cDNA molecule per two T cells was captured by template switching. Age-related changes in TCR beta repertoire diversity were measured in the study by deep sequencing normalized with unique cDNA molecular identifiers. The donors were divided into four age groups: young (average around 16 years), middle-aged (under 40), aged (about 61) and long-lived (roughly 82). Using the same blood draw, the study looked at two additional independent replicas of 1 million unique cDNA reads for two donors, one aged 18 to 30 and the other aged 80 or older.

The paper's findings and limits, for the study overall: Because the CMV infection status of the donors was unknown, age-related changes in expanded clonotypes may potentially have been confounded. Total diversity estimates from one million sequenced T cells were considered lower bounds and underestimates. As age increased, observed TCR beta diversity per million T cells dropped in a roughly linear way, and a significant reduction was already evident by age 40. There was a strong correlation between observed TCR beta diversity and the percentage of naive T cells measured by flow cytometry. Compared with the aged group, the long-lived group had more naive CD4+ T cells, fewer expanded clones and increased TCR diversity, suggesting age selection. Conclusive comparison of naive and antigen-experienced compartments was prevented by the profiling of bulk unsorted PBMCs.

Only a few counts were recorded for this clonotype. Its target antigen remains unknown. Nothing much larger sits one base from this clone, and base qualities are not available. Library prep was done by 5' RACE. Sequencing was carried out with an Illumina HiSeq 2500. A second roughly 6 to 11 cycle PCR used a sample-barcoded 5' primer and a J-beta primer mix. A unique molecular identifier was introduced onto each TCR beta cDNA molecule by a template-switch 5' adaptor carrying 12 random nucleotides. Each sample yielded at least 2.5 million CDR3-containing paired-end reads. All of the RNA was converted into first-strand cDNA using the Mint cDNA synthesis kit, with a TRBC-specific oligonucleotide serving as the primer. All cDNA was treated with uracil-DNA glycosylase and then went through a first 18-cycle PCR with the universal primers M1SS and BC2_uni_R. In the original analysis: Normalization of each sample was performed by random selection of 1 million high-quality reads, each carrying a distinct molecular identifier. Instead of being binned into consensus sequences, reads with shared molecular identifiers were discarded. MiTCR, set to a Q25 quality threshold and the strictest error-elimination algorithm, was used for CDR3 identification, clonotype clustering and error correction. Lower-bound total TCR beta diversity was estimated with a nonparametric unseen species model using Euler transformation. TCRdb trimmed the raw reads at Q25, called clones with MiXCR and kept productive beta chains. Each record represents a unique CDR3 protein, reported with the most common genes and DNA among its rows. The V and J calls and clone size come from TCRdb's table, not from the authors' own analysis. The sample yields about 720,000 distinct CDR3 sequences; around 25% were counted once. Of the sample, 3% to 4.5% falls within the top ten clones.

The approximately 40 donors, aged roughly 6 to 95 years, were systemically healthy Caucasian individuals from Russia. Each donor gave ten milliliters of peripheral blood, collected into EDTA-treated Vacutainer tubes. Ficoll-Paque density-gradient centrifugation was used to isolate PBMCs, with at least 7 million per sample. Total RNA was extracted from PBMCs with Trizol reagent, with at least 5.5 micrograms obtained per sample. The percentages of naive CD45RAhigh/CD27high T cells were determined by flow cytometry on a PBMC aliquot from every donor. From a lookup of the germline V gene, CDR1 and CDR2 are KGHSH and LQKENI. The CDR3, cysteine through phenylalanine, is 13 amino acids long. The DNA shown is the 39-base CDR3, in frame from base 1. This same sample was also part of a study on T cells of mothers and their children. According to the second study: The donors were nine systemically healthy Caucasian individuals, made up of three mothers and their six children. cDNA synthesis consumed the entire amount of extracted RNA, loaded at about 1.6 ug RNA in each 15 ul reaction. In the second PCR, sample barcodes and 2-4 random nucleotides were introduced via the M1S primer. Over 8.5 million TCR beta CDR3 reads came from each mother, compared with 2.5 million to 3.5 million reads from each child. Thymic selection shapes the output of TCR recombination in a similar way in related and unrelated pairs, and inherited differences have a minor effect. Related mother-child pairs always showed normalized repertoire overlap that was slightly higher than in unrelated mother-child pairs, though the difference was never significant. Persistent microchimeric T cell clones were not detected, at a sensitivity of roughly 100 clones per million clonotypes. The study used deep NGS to compare TCR beta repertoires of mothers and children, seeking features distinguishing related mother-child pairs from unrelated individuals. On average, the children were roughly 10 +/- 4 years old, while the mothers were approximately 40 +/- 4 years old. After adapter ligation with NEBNext reagents, the libraries were sequenced on Illumina HiSeq 2000 with 100+100 nt paired-end reads. To avoid cross-contamination, the mother libraries and the child libraries were prepared a month apart and sequenced in separate runs. Between about 500,000 and 2,100,000 distinct TCR beta clonotypes were identified per donor. Naive TCR beta clonotypes were estimated from low-frequency clonotypes matched to each donor's FACS-determined naive share, without sorting.

This sequence uses TRBV18 and TRBJ2-1, and the D gene may be TRBD1, 6 bases matching. Matching the DNA end better, TRBJ2-5 makes the J call doubtful. This TCR derives from a boy younger than 18 in good health. Sequenced input: blood. CDR3 region: CASSPRQAETQYF. The nucleotide sequence reads TGTGCCAGCTCACCCCGACAGGCGGAGACCCAGTACTTC.